These T cell receptor beta chains were read from a single sample in a study of T-cell reconstitution after alpha-beta-depleted transplantation in children. TCRdb processed the PCR reads anew with MiXCR; each CDR3 protein has one entry. In the table there are about 460,000 distinct CDR3 sequences, roughly 11% of which are singletons. The specimen was PBMCs, mostly from graft donor cells, collected 180 days after TCRalphabeta/CD19-depleted stem cell transplant. Receptor source: a female patient aged 2-15 years who had a stem cell transplant for aplastic anemia, so the T cells may come from the graft donor. Each CDR3 is given with its conserved first and last residue. The order of the fields is J gene, V gene, CDR3 protein.

j_call: TRBJ2-1
v_call: TRBV6-2/TRBV6-3
cdr3_aa: CASSYGREVNEQFF

j_call: TRBJ1-6
v_call: TRBV28
cdr3_aa: CASSLSTGWDSPLHF

j_call: TRBJ2-3
v_call: TRBV7-9
cdr3_aa: CASSPDGTSPTDTQYF

j_call: TRBJ2-1
v_call: TRBV24-1
cdr3_aa: CATSDTGTRDYNEQFF

j_call: TRBJ2-2
v_call: TRBV29-1
cdr3_aa: CSVWNTANTGELFF

j_call: TRBJ2-5
v_call: TRBV5-1
cdr3_aa: CASRPGEETQYF

j_call: TRBJ1-5
v_call: TRBV3-1
cdr3_aa: CASSQAGSNQPQHF

j_call: TRBJ2-2
v_call: TRBV4-3
cdr3_aa: CASSPGVDDTGELFF

j_call: TRBJ2-5
v_call: TRBV9
cdr3_aa: CASSVDRGQETQYF

j_call: TRBJ2-1
v_call: TRBV12-3/TRBV12-4
cdr3_aa: CASSLSPMTGPRDEQFF

j_call: TRBJ1-1
v_call: TRBV4-2
cdr3_aa: CASSHDQRNTEAFF

j_call: TRBJ1-1
v_call: TRBV7-9
cdr3_aa: CATRLGNTEAFF

j_call: TRBJ2-6
v_call: TRBV21-1
cdr3_aa: CASSKRGSESRYGANVLTF

j_call: TRBJ2-3
v_call: TRBV7-2
cdr3_aa: CASRRTREPDTQYF

j_call: TRBJ2-5
v_call: TRBV5-1
cdr3_aa: CASSVTTNQAGGETQYF

j_call: TRBJ2-1
v_call: TRBV10-1
cdr3_aa: CASSEIAGGQFF

j_call: TRBJ2-1
v_call: TRBV20-1
cdr3_aa: CSARHDSGEGLVGGYNEQFF

j_call: TRBJ2-1
v_call: TRBV12-3/TRBV12-4
cdr3_aa: CASSWVRLEGVSNEQFF

j_call: TRBJ2-7
v_call: TRBV28
cdr3_aa: CASSFPPLLAGGEQYF

j_call: TRBJ2-2
v_call: TRBV19
cdr3_aa: CASSISPTRGRGTGELFF

j_call: TRBJ2-3
v_call: TRBV28
cdr3_aa: CASSDDPGGGDTQYF

j_call: TRBJ2-1
v_call: TRBV4-1
cdr3_aa: CASSTKREADEQFF

j_call: TRBJ2-7
v_call: TRBV5-1
cdr3_aa: CASSNAGSPHEQYF

j_call: TRBJ2-4
v_call: TRBV28
cdr3_aa: CATLATLAKNIQYF

j_call: TRBJ2-1
v_call: TRBV29-1
cdr3_aa: CSASQGGNEQFF

j_call: TRBJ2-3
v_call: TRBV5-1
cdr3_aa: CASSLEGPHLTDTQYF

j_call: TRBJ2-3
v_call: TRBV20-1
cdr3_aa: CSAYGRAPDTQYF

j_call: TRBJ1-1
v_call: TRBV19
cdr3_aa: CASTQGAHAEAFF

j_call: TRBJ2-1
v_call: TRBV20-1
cdr3_aa: CSAPPPRDSSSYNEQFF

j_call: TRBJ2-3
v_call: TRBV20-1
cdr3_aa: CSVLGAGGTDTQYF

j_call: TRBJ1-1
v_call: TRBV14
cdr3_aa: CASSQFARMNTEAFF

j_call: TRBJ2-2
v_call: TRBV5-1
cdr3_aa: CASSLTSGAGTSTGELFF

j_call: TRBJ2-7
v_call: TRBV30
cdr3_aa: CAWSGPWGRSSYEQYF

j_call: TRBJ2-2
v_call: TRBV7-9
cdr3_aa: CASSLSGNPGELFF

j_call: TRBJ2-3
v_call: TRBV11-2
cdr3_aa: CASSKGLGLAGLRTDTQYF

j_call: TRBJ2-1
v_call: TRBV20-1
cdr3_aa: CSARDKQFF

j_call: TRBJ2-1
v_call: TRBV4-1
cdr3_aa: CASSQGRAISSYNEQFF

j_call: TRBJ1-1
v_call: TRBV7-9
cdr3_aa: CASSEKAASNTEAFF

j_call: TRBJ1-3
v_call: TRBV20-1
cdr3_aa: CSAVKQASGNTIYF

j_call: TRBJ2-1
v_call: TRBV9
cdr3_aa: CASSAELAGVDNEQFF

j_call: TRBJ2-1
v_call: TRBV3-1
cdr3_aa: CASSQLPLSSYNEQFF

j_call: TRBJ2-1
v_call: TRBV7-2
cdr3_aa: CASSLGLAGGWGNEQFF

j_call: TRBJ2-1
v_call: TRBV12-3/TRBV12-4
cdr3_aa: CASSGSGPNEQFF

j_call: TRBJ2-4
v_call: TRBV6-1
cdr3_aa: CASRPSGNTNIQYF

j_call: TRBJ2-2
v_call: TRBV20-1
cdr3_aa: CSAWPLAGGNTGELFF

j_call: TRBJ1-4
v_call: TRBV15
cdr3_aa: CATSLHSGTGGEKLFF

j_call: TRBJ1-3
v_call: TRBV28
cdr3_aa: CASSLRAGGFSGNTIYF

j_call: TRBJ1-2
v_call: TRBV12-3/TRBV12-4
cdr3_aa: CASSSEVVHYGYTF

j_call: TRBJ2-2
v_call: TRBV20-1
cdr3_aa: CSAFSGRDTGELFF

j_call: TRBJ2-2
v_call: TRBV2
cdr3_aa: CASSEGYASTGELFF

j_call: TRBJ2-7
v_call: TRBV28
cdr3_aa: CASSSSIFYEQYF

j_call: TRBJ2-1
v_call: TRBV10-3
cdr3_aa: CAISERGQGTFF

j_call: TRBJ1-2
v_call: TRBV5-1
cdr3_aa: CASSLSAGIGGYTF

j_call: TRBJ2-1
v_call: TRBV5-1
cdr3_aa: CASSSRVAGGPNNEQFF

j_call: TRBJ2-1
v_call: TRBV18
cdr3_aa: CASSPGGLYNEQFF